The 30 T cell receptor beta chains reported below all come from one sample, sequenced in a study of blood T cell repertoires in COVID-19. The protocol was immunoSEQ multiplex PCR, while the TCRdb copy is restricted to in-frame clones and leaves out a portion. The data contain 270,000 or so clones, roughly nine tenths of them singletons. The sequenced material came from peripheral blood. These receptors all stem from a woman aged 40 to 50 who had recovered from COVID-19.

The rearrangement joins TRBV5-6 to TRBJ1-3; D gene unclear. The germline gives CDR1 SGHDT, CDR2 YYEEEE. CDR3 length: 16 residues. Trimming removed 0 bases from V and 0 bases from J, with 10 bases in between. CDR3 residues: CASSLDPGLSGNTIYF. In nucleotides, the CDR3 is TGTGCCAGCAGCTTGGACCCGGGTCTCTCTGGAAACACCATATATTTT.

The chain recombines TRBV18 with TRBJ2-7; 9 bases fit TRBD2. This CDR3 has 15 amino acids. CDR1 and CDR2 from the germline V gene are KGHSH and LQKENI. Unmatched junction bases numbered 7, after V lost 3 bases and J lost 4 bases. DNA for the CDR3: TGTGCCAGCTCACCGGTTAGCGGGAGTACATACGAGCAGTACGTC. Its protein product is CASSPVSGSTYEQYV.

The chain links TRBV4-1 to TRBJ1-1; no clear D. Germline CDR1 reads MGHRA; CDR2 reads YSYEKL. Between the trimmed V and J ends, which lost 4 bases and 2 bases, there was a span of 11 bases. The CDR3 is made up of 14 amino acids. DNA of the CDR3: TGCGCCAGCAGCCTATTCGGGTTTAACACTGAAGCTTTCTTT. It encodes CASSLFGFNTEAFF.

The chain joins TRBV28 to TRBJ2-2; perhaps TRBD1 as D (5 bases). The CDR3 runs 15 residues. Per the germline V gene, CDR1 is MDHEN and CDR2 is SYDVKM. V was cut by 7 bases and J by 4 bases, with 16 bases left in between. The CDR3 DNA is TGTGCCAGCACTTCAAGTGGGGCAGCCACCGGGGAGCTGTTTTTT. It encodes CASTSSGAATGELFF.

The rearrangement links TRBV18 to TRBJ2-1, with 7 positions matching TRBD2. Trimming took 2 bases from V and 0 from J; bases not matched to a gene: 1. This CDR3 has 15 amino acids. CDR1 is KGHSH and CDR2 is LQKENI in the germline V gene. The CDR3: CASSPTSDSYNEQFF. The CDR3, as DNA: TGTGCCAGCTCACCAACTAGCGACTCCTACAATGAGCAGTTCTTC. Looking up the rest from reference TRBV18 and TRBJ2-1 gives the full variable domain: NAGVMQNPRHLVRRRGQEARLRCSPMKGHSHVYWYRQLPEEGLKFMVYLQKENIIDESGMPKERFSAEFPKEGPSILRIQQVVRGDSAAYFCASSPTSDSYNEQFFGPGTRLTVL.

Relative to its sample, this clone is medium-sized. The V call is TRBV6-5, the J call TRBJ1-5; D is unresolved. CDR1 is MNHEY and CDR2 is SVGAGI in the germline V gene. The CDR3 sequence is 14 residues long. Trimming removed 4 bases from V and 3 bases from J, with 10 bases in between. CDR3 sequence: CASSSGWDNQPQHF. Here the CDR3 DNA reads TGTGCCAGCAGTTCGGGGTGGGACAATCAGCCCCAGCATTTT.

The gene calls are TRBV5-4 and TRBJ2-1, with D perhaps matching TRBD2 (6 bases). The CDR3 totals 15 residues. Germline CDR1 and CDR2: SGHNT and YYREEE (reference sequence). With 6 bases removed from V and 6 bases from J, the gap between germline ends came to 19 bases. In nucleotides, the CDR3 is TGTGCCAGCACCACAAGGGGCCCCGGGGGCAATGAGCAGTTCTTC. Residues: CASTTRGPGGNEQFF. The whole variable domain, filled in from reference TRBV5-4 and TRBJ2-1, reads ETGVTQSPTHLIKTRGQQVTLRCSSQSGHNTVSWYQQALGQGPQFIFQYYREEENGRGNFPPRFSGLQFPNYSSELNVNALELDDSALYLCASTTRGPGGNEQFFGPGTRLTVL.

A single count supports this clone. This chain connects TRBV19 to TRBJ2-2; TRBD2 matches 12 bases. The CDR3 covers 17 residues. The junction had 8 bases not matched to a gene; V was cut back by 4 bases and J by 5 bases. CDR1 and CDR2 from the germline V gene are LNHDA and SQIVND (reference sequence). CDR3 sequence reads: CASSTPTSGRYTGELFF. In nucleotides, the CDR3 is TGTGCCAGTAGTACCCCTACTAGCGGGAGGTATACCGGGGAGCTGTTTTTT.

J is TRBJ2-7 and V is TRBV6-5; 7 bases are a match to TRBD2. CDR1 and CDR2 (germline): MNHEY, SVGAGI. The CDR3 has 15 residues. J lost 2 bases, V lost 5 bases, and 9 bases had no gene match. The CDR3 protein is CASSPSGSGAYEQYF. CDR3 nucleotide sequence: TGTGCCAGCAGTCCCTCGGGAAGCGGGGCCTACGAGCAGTACTTC.

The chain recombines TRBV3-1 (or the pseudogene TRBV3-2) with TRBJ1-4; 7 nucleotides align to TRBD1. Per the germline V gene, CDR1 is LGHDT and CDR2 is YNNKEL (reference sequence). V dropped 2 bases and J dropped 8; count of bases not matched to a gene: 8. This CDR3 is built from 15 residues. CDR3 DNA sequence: TGTGCCAGCAGCCAACGGGACAGACTAAAGGAAAAACTGTTTTTT. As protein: CASSQRDRLKEKLFF.

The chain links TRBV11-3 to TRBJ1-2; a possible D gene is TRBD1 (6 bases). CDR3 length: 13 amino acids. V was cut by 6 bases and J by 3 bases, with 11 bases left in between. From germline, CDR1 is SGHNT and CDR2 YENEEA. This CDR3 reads CASSQSGDYGYTF. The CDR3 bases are TGTGCCAGCAGTCAATCAGGGGACTATGGCTACACCTTC.

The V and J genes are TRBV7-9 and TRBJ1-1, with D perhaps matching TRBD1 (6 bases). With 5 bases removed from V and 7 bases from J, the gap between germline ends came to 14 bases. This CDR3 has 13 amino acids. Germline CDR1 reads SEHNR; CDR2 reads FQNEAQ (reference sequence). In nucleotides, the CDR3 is TGTGCCAGCAGCCCAACAGGGAATCTTGAAGCTTTCTTT. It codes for CASSPTGNLEAFF.

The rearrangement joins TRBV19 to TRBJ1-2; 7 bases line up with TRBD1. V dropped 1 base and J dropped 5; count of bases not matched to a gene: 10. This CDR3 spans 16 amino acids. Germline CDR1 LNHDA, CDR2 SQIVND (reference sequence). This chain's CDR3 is CASSIVVSTGAYGYTF. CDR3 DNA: TGTGCCAGTAGTATAGTTGTAAGTACAGGGGCGTATGGCTACACCTTC.

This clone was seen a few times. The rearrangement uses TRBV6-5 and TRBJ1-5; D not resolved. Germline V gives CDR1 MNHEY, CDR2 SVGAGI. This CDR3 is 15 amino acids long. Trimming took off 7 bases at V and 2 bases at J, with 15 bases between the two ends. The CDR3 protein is CASKREGSGNQPQHF. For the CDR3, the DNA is TGTGCCAGCAAAAGGGAGGGATCGGGCAATCAGCCCCAGCATTTT.

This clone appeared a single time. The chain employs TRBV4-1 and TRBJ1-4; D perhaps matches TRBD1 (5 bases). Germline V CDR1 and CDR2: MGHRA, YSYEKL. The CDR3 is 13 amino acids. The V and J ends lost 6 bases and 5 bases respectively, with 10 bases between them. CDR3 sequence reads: CASSRQGNEKLFF. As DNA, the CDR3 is TGCGCCAGCAGTCGTCAGGGAAATGAAAAACTGTTTTTT.

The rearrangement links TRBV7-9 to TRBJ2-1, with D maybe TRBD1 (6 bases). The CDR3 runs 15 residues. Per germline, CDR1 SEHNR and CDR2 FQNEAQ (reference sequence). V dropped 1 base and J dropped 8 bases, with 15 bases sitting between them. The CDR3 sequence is CASSLERGDIHEQFF. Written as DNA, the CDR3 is TGTGCCAGCAGCTTAGAGCGTGGGGACATCCATGAGCAGTTCTTC.

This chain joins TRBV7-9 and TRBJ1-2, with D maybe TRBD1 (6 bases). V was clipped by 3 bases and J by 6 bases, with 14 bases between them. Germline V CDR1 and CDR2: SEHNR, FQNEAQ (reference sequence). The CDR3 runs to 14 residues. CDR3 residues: CASSFFDRKDGYTF. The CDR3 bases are TGTGCCAGCAGCTTCTTCGACAGGAAGGATGGCTACACCTTC.

CDR3 in amino acids: CASSNTQGYYGYTF. Here the CDR3 DNA reads TGTGCCAGCAGCAACACACAGGGTTACTATGGCTACACCTTC. This sequence joins TRBV7-9 and TRBJ1-2; tentatively, D is TRBD1 (6 bases). There are 14 residues in the CDR3. The germline V gene has CDR1 SEHNR and CDR2 FQNEAQ (reference sequence). V shed 5 bases and J shed 3 bases, with 13 bases lying between them.

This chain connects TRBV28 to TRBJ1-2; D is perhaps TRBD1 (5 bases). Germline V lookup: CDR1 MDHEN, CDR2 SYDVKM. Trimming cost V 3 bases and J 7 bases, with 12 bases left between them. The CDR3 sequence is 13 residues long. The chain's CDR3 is CASSLAGSPGYTF. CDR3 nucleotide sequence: TGTGCCAGCAGTTTGGCAGGGTCTCCTGGCTACACCTTC.

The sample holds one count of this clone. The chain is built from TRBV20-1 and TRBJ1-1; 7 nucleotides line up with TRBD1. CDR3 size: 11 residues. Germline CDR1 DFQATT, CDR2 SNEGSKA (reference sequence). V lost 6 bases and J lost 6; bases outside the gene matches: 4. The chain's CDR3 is CSARQGSEAFF. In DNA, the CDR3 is TGCAGTGCAAGACAGGGCTCTGAAGCTTTCTTT.

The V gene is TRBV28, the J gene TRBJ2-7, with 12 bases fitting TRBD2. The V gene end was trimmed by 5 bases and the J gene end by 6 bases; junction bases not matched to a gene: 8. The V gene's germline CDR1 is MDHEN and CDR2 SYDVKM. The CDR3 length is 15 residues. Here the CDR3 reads CASSHRLAGDAEQYV. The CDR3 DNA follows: TGTGCCAGCAGTCATCGACTAGCGGGAGATGCCGAGCAGTACGTC.

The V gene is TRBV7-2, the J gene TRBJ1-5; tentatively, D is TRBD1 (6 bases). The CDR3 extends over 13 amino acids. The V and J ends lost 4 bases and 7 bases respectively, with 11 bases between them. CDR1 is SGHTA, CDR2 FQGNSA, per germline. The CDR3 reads CASSYNREQPQHF. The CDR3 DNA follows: TGTGCCAGCAGCTATAACAGGGAACAGCCCCAGCATTTT.

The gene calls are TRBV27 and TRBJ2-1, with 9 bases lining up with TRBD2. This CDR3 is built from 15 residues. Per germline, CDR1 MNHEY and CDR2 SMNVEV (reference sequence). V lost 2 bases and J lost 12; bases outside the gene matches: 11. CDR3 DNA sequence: TGTGCCAGCAGTTTACCGGGACTAGCCGCCCAGGGGCAGTTCTTC. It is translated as CASSLPGLAAQGQFF.

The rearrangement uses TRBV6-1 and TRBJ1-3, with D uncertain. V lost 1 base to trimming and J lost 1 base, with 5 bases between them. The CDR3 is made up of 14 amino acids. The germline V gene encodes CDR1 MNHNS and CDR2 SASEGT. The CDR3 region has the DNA TGTGCCAGCAGTGAAGGGAGTTCTGGAAACACCATATATTTT. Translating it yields CASSEGSSGNTIYF.

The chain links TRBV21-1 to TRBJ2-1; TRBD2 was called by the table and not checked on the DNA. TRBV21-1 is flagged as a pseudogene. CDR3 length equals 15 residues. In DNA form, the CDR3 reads TGTGCCAGCATCCCAAGGGTGGAGGGCAACAATGAGCAGTTCTTC. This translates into CASIPRVEGNNEQFF.

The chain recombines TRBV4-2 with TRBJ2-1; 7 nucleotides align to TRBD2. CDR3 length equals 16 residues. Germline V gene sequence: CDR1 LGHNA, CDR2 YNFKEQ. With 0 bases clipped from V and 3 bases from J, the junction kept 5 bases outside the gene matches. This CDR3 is CASSQDMGGGYNEQFF. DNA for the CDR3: TGTGCCAGCAGCCAAGATATGGGGGGGGGCTACAATGAGCAGTTCTTC.

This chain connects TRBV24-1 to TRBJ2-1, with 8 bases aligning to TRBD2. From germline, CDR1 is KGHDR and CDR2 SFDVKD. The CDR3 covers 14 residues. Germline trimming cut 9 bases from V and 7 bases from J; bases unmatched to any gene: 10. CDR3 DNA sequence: TGTGCCACCGAGGTCGGGACTAGAAAGAATGAGCAGTTCTTC. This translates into CATEVGTRKNEQFF.

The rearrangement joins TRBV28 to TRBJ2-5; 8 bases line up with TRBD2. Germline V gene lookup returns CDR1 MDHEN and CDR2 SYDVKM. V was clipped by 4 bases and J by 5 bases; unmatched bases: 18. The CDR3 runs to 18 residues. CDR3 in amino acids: CASSSGTRVILLRETQYF. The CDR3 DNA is TGTGCCAGCAGTTCGGGGACTAGGGTGATCCTCTTGAGGGAGACCCAGTACTTC. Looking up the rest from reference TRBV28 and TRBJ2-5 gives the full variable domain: DVKVTQSSRYLVKRTGEKVFLECVQDMDHENMFWYRQDPGLGLRLIYFSYDVKMKEKGDIPEGYSVSREKKERFSLILESASTNQTSMYLCASSSGTRVILLRETQYFGPGTRLLVL.

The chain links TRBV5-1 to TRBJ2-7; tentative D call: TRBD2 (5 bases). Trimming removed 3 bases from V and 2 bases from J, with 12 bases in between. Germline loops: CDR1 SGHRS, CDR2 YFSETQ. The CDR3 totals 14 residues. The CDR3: CASSSGEEAYEQYF. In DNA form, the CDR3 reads TGCGCCAGCAGCTCCGGTGAGGAGGCCTACGAGCAGTACTTC.

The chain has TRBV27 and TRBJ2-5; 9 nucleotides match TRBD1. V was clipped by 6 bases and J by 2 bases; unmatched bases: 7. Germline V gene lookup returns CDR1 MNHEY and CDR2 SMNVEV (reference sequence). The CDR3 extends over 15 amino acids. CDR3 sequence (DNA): TGTGCCAGCAGAATACAGGGGGCGGGACAAGAGACCCAGTACTTC. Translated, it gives CASRIQGAGQETQYF.